This T cell receptor (beta chain) was sequenced in a study of T-cell reconstitution after alpha-beta-depleted transplantation in children. Library preparation (for TCRbeta) was performed with unique molecular identifiers. MiXCR, applied by TCRdb to the PCR reads, yields one record per CDR3 protein. The sample contains 440,000 or so distinct CDR3 sequences, around two fifths of which appear only once. The CDR3 covers 13 residues. Trimming left V 8 bases short and J 2 bases short, with 13 bases between. CDR1 is MNHNS and CDR2 is SASEGT in the germline V gene. This sample comprised PBMCs, obtained before TCRalphabeta/CD19-depleted stem cell transplant. This sequence was found in a girl aged 2-10 years with aplastic anemia, due to receive a stem cell transplant. The V and J genes are TRBV6-1 and TRBJ2-7, with D maybe TRBD2 (5 bases). CDR3 in DNA: TGTGCCAGCGCCGAGGGCAGCACCTACGAGCAGTACTTC. Its translation is CASAEGSTYEQYF.